This paragraph covers one TCR beta chain sequence. What it recognizes is unknown. One end of the junction varies from germline; a read error may be responsible. This sample stems from a study of blood T cells in healthy people across ages. Findings and caveats of the study: Samples with more naive T cells showed higher observed beta diversity.

Every participating donor contributed roughly 10 milliliters of peripheral blood through a draw. Using a J-beta primer mix together with a sample-barcoded 5' primer, a second PCR was run for about 6 to 12 cycles. Every single cDNA molecule received a tag from a template-switch adaptor with 12 random nucleotides. Per sample, CDR3-containing paired-end reads numbered at least 3 million. TCRdb itself ran the 5' RACE reads through MiXCR, one entry per CDR3 protein. The sample records hundreds of thousands of distinct CDR3 sequences, under 25% being singletons. The source material was blood. This receptor was obtained from a man between 65 and 85 years old in good health.

CDR3 nucleotide sequence: TGTTCCAGCAGCTTAAAGGCCGACAGGGGTGATGAGCAGTTCTTC. Translation gives CSSSLKADRGDEQFF. V is TRBV7-3 and J is TRBJ2-7; 8 nucleotides match TRBD1. The end of the DNA aligns better with TRBJ2-1, so the J call may be wrong. The CDR3 is 15 residues long. Germline lookup yields CDR1 SGHTA and CDR2 FQGTGA.